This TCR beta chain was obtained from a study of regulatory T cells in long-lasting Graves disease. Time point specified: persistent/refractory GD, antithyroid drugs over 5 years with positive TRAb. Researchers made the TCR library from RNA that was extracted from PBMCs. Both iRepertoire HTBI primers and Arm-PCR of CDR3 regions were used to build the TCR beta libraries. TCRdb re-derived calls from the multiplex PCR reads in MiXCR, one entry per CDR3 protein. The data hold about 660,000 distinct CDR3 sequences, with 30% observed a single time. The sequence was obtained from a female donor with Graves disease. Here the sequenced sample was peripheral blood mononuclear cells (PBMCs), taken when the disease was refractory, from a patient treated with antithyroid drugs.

The CDR3 loop is CASTYRIGGRDYGYTF. The CDR3 DNA is TGTGCCAGCACCTACCGCATAGGGGGCAGAGACTATGGCTACACCTTC. The rearrangement links TRBV6-1 to TRBJ1-2, with TRBD1 identical over 7 bases. The CDR3 covers 16 residues. Germline V gives CDR1 MNHNS, CDR2 SASEGT. V was clipped by 7 bases and J by 3 bases; unmatched bases: 14.